The clone carrying this TCR beta chain was detected ten times or more. The antigen remains undetermined. The data derive from a study of regulatory T cells in long-lasting Graves disease. Study-wide findings and caveats: Persistent patients shared more public clonotypes (2,741) than new patients (roughly 1,000). Favored gene segments in persistent disease were TRBV28, TRBJ1-2 and TRBJ2-5.

The CDR3 has 15 amino acids. After removal of 6 bases from V and 5 bases from J, the junction contained 14 bases not matched to a gene. The germline V gene encodes CDR1 DFQATT and CDR2 SNEGSKA (reference sequence). Arm-PCR of CDR3 regions and iRepertoire HTBI primers were used to build TCR beta libraries. A single record per CDR3 protein comes from TCRdb applying MiXCR to the multiplex PCR reads. This repertoire shows roughly 450,000 distinct CDR3 sequences, around 21% found once; its top ten account for 6.5% to 10%. Time point denoted: persistent/refractory GD, antithyroid drugs over 5 years with positive TRAb. Extracted RNA from PBMCs served as the source of the TCR library. In Xi'an, China, an endocrinology department was the source of patients.

The sequencing here drew on peripheral blood mononuclear cells (PBMCs), taken when the disease was refractory, from a patient treated with antithyroid drugs. The chain joins TRBV20-1 to TRBJ2-7; the match to TRBD1 covers 9 bases. The TCR comes from a female donor with Graves disease. The CDR3 loop reads CSASNRDRAFDEQYF. The CDR3 bases are TGCAGTGCAAGTAACCGGGACAGGGCCTTCGACGAGCAGTACTTC.